This T cell receptor beta chain was found in a study of beta chain features in type 1 diabetes. Isolated RNA was reverse transcribed in full, so expressed TCRB transcripts were sequenced. This table comes from immunoSEQ multiplex PCR, and its TCRdb copy is limited to in-frame clones, with some not included. The sample lists 600,000 to 650,000 clones, about 14% seen once, with about 0.097% in the top ten. Broader study findings: Type 1 diabetes patients had moderately but significantly shorter TCRB CDR3s in all four CD4+ subsets.

Turning to this clone: Its antigen is as yet unknown.

The V and J ends lost 6 bases and 1 base respectively, with 13 bases between them. The CDR3 consists of 14 residues. Germline values: CDR1 MDHEN, CDR2 SYDVKM. The chain links TRBV28 to TRBJ2-7; TRBD2 might be the D (6 bases). The source material was naive CD4+ T cells from blood. This clonotype was sampled from a man aged 18 to 29 in good health. The CDR3 region has the DNA TGTGCCAGCAGGACCGGGACTGTGTCCTACGAGCAGTACTTC. Translated: CASRTGTVSYEQYF.